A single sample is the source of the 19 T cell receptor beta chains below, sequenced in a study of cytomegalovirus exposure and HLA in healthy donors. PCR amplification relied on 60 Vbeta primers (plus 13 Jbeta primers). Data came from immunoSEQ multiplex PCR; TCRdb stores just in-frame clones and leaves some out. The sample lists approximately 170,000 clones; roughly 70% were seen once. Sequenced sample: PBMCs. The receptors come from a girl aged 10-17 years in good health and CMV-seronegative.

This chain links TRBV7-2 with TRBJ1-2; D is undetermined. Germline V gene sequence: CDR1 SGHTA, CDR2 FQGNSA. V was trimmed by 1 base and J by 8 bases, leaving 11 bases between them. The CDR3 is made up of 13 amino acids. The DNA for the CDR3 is TGTGCCAGCAGCTTAGATTGGCGGAGGGGCTACACCTTC. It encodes CASSLDWRRGYTF.

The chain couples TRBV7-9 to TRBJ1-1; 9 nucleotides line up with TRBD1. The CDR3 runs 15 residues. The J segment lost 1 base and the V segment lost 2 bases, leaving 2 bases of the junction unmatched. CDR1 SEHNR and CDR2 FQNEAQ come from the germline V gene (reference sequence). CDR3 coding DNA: TGTGCCAGCAGCTTATTGGGACAGGGGAACACTGAAGCTTTCTTT. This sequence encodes CASSLLGQGNTEAFF.

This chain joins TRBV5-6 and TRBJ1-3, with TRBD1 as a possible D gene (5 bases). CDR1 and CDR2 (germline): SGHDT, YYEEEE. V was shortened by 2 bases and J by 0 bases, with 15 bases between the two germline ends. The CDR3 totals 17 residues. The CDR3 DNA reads TGTGCCAGCAGCTTCCTAGGTAGGGGTTTCTCTGGAAACACCATATATTTT. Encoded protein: CASSFLGRGFSGNTIYF.

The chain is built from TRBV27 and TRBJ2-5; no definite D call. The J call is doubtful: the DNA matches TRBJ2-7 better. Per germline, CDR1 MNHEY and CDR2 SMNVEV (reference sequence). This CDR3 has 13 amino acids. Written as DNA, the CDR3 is TGTGCCAGCAGTCCCCGCGTTTCCTACGAGCAGTACTTC. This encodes CASSPRVSYEQYF.

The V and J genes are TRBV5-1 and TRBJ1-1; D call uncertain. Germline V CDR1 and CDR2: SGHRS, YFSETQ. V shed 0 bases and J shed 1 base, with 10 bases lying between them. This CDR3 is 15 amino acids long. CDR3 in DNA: TGCGCCAGCAGCTTGGTTGCGGGGAGGAACACTGAAGCTTTCTTT. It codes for CASSLVAGRNTEAFF.

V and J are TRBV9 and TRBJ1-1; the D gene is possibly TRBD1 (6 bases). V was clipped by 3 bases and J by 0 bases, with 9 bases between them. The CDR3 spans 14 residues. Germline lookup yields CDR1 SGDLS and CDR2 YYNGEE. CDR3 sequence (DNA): TGTGCCAGCAGCGCCACAGGGATGAACACTGAAGCTTTCTTT. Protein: CASSATGMNTEAFF.

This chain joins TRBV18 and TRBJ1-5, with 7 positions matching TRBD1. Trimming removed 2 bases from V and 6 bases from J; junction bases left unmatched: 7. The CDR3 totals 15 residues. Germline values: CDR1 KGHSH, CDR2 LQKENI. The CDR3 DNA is TGTGCCAGCTCACCAAGGGAAGGGGGCCGTCAGCCCCAGCATTTT. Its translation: CASSPREGGRQPQHF.

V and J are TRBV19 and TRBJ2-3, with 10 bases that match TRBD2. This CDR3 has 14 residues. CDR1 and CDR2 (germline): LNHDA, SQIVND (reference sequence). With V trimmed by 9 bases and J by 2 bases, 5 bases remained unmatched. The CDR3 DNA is TGTGCCAGGCAACTAGCGGGGAACACAGATACGCAGTATTTT. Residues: CARQLAGNTDTQYF.

The CDR3 is CASGYASGGPPYEQYF. The DNA of the CDR3 is TGTGCTAGTGGTTACGCTAGCGGGGGGCCGCCATACGAGCAGTACTTC. This sequence joins TRBV12-5 and TRBJ2-7; 11 bases are shared with TRBD2. This CDR3 is built from 16 residues. The junction had 9 bases not matched to a gene; V was cut back by 4 bases and J by 4 bases. Germline assignment: CDR1 LGHNT and CDR2 FRNRAP.

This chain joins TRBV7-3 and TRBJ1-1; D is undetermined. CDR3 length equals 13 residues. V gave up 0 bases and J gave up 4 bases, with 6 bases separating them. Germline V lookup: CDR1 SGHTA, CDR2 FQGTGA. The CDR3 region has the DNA TGTGCCAGCAGCTTAACACAGCTCACTGAAGCTTTCTTT. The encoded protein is CASSLTQLTEAFF.

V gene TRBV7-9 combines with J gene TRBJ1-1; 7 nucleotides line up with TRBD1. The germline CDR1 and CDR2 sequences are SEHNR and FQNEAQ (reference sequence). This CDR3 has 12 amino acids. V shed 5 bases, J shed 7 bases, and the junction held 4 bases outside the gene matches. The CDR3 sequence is CASSPHRGEAFF. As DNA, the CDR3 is TGTGCCAGCAGCCCCCACAGGGGTGAAGCTTTCTTT.

This chain's CDR3 is CASSYDPGGNSPLHF. CDR3 bases: TGTGCCAGCAGTTACGATCCGGGGGGGAATTCACCCCTCCACTTT. V usage is TRBV6-5 and J usage is TRBJ1-6; D might be TRBD1 (5 bases). Trimming shortened V by 2 bases and J by 7 bases, and 12 bases separated the two germline ends. The CDR3 runs 15 residues. Germline lookup yields CDR1 MNHEY and CDR2 SVGAGI.

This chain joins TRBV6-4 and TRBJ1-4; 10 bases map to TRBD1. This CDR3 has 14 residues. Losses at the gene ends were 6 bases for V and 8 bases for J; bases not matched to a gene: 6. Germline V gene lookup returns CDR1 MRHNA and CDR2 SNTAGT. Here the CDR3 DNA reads TGTGCCAGCAGCCCCGGGACAGGGGAAGAAAAACTGTTTTTT. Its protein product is CASSPGTGEEKLFF.

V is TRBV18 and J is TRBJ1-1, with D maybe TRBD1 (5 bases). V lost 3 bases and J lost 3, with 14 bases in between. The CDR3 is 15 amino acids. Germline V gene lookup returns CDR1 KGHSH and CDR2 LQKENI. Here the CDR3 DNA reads TGTGCCAGCTCACCCGGTGGCAGGGTTGACACTGAAGCTTTCTTT. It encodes CASSPGGRVDTEAFF.

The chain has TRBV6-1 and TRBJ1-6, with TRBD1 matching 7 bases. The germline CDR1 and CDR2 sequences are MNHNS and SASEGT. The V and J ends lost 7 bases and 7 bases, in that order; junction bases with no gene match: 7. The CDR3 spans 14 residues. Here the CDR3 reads CASTDRWRNSPLHF. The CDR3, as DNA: TGTGCCAGCACGGACAGGTGGCGAAATTCACCCCTCCACTTT.

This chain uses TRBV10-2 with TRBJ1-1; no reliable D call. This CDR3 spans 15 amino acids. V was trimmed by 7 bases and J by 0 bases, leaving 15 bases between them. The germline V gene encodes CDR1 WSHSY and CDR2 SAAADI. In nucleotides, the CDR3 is TGCGCCAGCATTCGAGGGCGAGGTTTGAACACTGAAGCTTTCTTT. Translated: CASIRGRGLNTEAFF.

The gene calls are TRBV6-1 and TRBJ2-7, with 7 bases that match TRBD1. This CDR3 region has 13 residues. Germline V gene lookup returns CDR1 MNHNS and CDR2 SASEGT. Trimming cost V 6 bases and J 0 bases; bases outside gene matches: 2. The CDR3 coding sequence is TGTGCCAGCAGAGGGGACAGCTCCTACGAGCAGTACTTC. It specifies CASRGDSSYEQYF.

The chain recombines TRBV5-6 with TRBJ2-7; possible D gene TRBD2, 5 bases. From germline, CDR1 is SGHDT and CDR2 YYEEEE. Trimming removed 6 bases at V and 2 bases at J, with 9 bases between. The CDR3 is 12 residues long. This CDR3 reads CASNDGTYEQYF. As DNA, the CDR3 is TGTGCCAGCAACGACGGGACCTACGAGCAGTACTTC.

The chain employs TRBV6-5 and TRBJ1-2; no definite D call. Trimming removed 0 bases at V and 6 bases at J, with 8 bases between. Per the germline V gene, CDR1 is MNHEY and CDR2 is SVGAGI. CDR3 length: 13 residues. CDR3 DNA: TGTGCCAGCAGTTACTCGATACAGAATGGCTACACCTTC. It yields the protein CASSYSIQNGYTF.